This entry concerns a single TCR beta chain. What it recognizes is unknown. The data originate from a study of OX40 agonist ivuxolimab in advanced cancers. Study at large: Previous treatment with anti-PD-1, anti-PD-L1 or anti-CTLA-4 therapy was allowed; over 35% had received some. Study-wide results and caveats: Low normalized T-cell clonal expansion was additionally recorded for some nonresponders.

J gave up 8 bases and V 0 bases, and 9 bases lay outside the gene matches. Germline V lookup: CDR1 SGHKS, CDR2 YYEKEE (reference sequence). The CDR3 consists of 17 residues. If patients had autoimmune disease history or systemic immunosuppression, they were excluded. The method was immunoSEQ multiplex PCR; TCRdb's version includes in-frame clones alone and lacks a portion of them. This table has tens of thousands of clones, roughly 94% appearing once. The source is an adult with an advanced solid tumor such as melanoma, head and neck, liver or kidney cancer. The input for sequencing was CD4+ or CD8+ T cells sorted from blood, taken in a trial of the OX40 agonist ivuxolimab. The chain carries TRBV5-5 and TRBJ2-4, with 12 bases matching TRBD2. The CDR3 nucleotides are TGTGCCAGCAGCTTGGGCGGGACTAGCGGGCCCAGGGACATTCAGTACTTC. Protein: CASSLGGTSGPRDIQYF.